This paragraph covers one T cell receptor beta chain sequence. This clonotype was seen at least ten times. Its antigen remains undetermined. No clone much larger than this one lies a single base away; base qualities are absent. The germline V gene specifies SGHDN as CDR1 and FVKESK as CDR2. The CDR3 covers 13 residues, taking in both the cysteine and the phenylalanine. Only the CDR3 portion is preserved as DNA: 39 bases, with reading frame beginning at the first base. Trimming takes 2 bases from V and 3 bases from J, and the germline ends sit 7 bases apart. The data originate from a study of T cells in Graves' hyperthyroidism and ophthalmopathy (dated by TCRdb to the late 2010s). With regard to the full study: Peripheral blood was collected at initial diagnosis, before any treatment. To identify distinguishing TCR V-J signatures, a discovery cohort of around 100 patients was used, comprising 43 with Graves' ophthalmopathy and under 60 with stable Graves' hyperthyroidism. An independent validation cohort of fewer than 20 hyperthyroidism patients and 15 or so patients who later progressed to ophthalmopathy tested prospective prediction of ophthalmopathy. The roughly 91 discovery patients were randomly divided into training and test sets at a 7:3 ratio. Thyroid tissue and blood T-cell repertoires from six or seven Graves' hyperthyroidism patients were also compared in the study. Once sampling was done, hyperthyroidism patients were given methimazole at a starting dose of 30 mg daily, whereas ophthalmopathy patients were given high-dose intravenous methylprednisolone. The paper describes TCR Vbeta CDR3 sequencing of about 140 peripheral blood samples, made up of about 40 ophthalmopathy patients, 70 to 75 hyperthyroidism patients and 17 progressor patients.

The research as a whole found: In cross-validation, a model built on a 13 V-J signature told ophthalmopathy apart from stable hyperthyroidism with less than 90% sensitivity and roughly 81% specificity, and in testing the same model reached 80%/75%. No statistical method was used to fix the sample size in advance, and group allocation was not hidden from the investigators. In validation, the model predicted progression to ophthalmopathy with just under 71% sensitivity and less than 75% specificity, a median of about six months before onset. Most expanded thyroid clonotypes (frequency above 0.001) were also detected in blood, suggesting blood repertoires may reflect thyroid immune responses.

The TCR beta CDR3 regions were amplified from RNA transcripts. The first round of RT-PCR for the TCR CDR3 was performed with the HTBI primer set and the Qiagen OneStep RT-PCR kit. Libraries were constructed in a second round of multiplex PCR, after which size selection and purification were carried out. Sequencing of the libraries was done on an Illumina HiSeq2000 using paired-end 100 bp reads. On the study's bioinformatics: SOAPnuke was used to process the raw data, with reads discarded if the reads contained adapters or uncalled bases, had a mean Phred below 15, or lacked an exact constant-primer or identifier match. High-quality paired reads were merged with COPE v1.2.5, and unique nucleotide sequences were defined as clonotypes. Clonotypes were aligned to IMGT TRBV, TRBD and TRBJ reference segments using MiTCR v1.1. The analysis was restricted to V-J combinations with a frequency above 0.0001, which together covered roughly 99% of the repertoires. A TCS score was defined as the ratio of F50 (clonal expansion) to E x V (chaos), with BLOSUM62-based TCRdist applied between CDR3 peptides within each V-J. Welch's t-statistics and random forest reduced fewer than 600 V-J features to 13, which were used in a naive Bayes classifier (R e1071). The public sequencing data were trimmed at Q25 with fastp and processed into clonotypes with MiXCR by TCRdb, which kept only in-frame beta chains. Rows matching on CDR3 protein sequence are summarized as one entry with the most common DNA and genes. These V and J calls rely on TCRdb rather than the paper's analysis. The sample records about 52,000 distinct CDR3 sequences, over 40% of which are singletons. Of the sample, about 9.8% is held by the ten largest clones.

In the ophthalmopathy patients, disease was moderately to severely active, with a Clinical Activity Score of 3 or more, a NOSPECS grade of 4 or more, and a duration of less than 3 months. Patients with uncontrolled infections, other autoimmune diseases, pregnancy or lactation were excluded. Clinical symptoms, serum thyroxine and TRAb, thyroid ultrasound, and orbital computed tomography formed the basis for the diagnoses. PBMCs were isolated from about 10 ml of fresh peripheral blood by Ficoll-Paque density gradient centrifugation. Trizol reagent was used to extract total RNA, and RNA quality was then checked on an Agilent 2100 Bioanalyzer.

Sequencing used blood. This receptor was identified in a woman aged 50 to 65 with Graves' ophthalmopathy. Recombination linked TRBV14 to TRBJ2-5; a tentative D match to TRBD1 spans 6 bases. The encoded CDR3 is CASSQYREETQYF. The DNA sequence follows: TGTGCCAGCAGCCAATACAGGGAAGAGACCCAGTACTTC.